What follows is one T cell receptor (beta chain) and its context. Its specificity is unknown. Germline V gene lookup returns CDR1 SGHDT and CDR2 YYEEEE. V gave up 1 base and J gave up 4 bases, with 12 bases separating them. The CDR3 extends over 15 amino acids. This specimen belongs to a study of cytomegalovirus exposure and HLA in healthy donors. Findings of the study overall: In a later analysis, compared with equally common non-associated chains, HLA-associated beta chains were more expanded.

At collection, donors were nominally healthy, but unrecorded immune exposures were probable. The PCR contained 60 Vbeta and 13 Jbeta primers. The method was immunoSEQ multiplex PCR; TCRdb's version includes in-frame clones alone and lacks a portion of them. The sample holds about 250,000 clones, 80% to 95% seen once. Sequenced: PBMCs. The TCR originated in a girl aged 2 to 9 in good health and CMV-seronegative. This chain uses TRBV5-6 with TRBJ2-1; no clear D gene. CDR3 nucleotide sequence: TGTGCCAGCAGCTTGTACCGGAGCTCTTACAATGAGCAGTTCTTC. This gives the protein CASSLYRSSYNEQFF. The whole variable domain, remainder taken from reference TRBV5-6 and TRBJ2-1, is DAGVTQSPTHLIKTRGQQVTLRCSPKSGHDTVSWYQQALGQGPQFIFQYYEEEERQRGNFPDRFSGHQFPNYSSELNVNALLLGDSALYLCASSLYRSSYNEQFFGPGTRLTVL.